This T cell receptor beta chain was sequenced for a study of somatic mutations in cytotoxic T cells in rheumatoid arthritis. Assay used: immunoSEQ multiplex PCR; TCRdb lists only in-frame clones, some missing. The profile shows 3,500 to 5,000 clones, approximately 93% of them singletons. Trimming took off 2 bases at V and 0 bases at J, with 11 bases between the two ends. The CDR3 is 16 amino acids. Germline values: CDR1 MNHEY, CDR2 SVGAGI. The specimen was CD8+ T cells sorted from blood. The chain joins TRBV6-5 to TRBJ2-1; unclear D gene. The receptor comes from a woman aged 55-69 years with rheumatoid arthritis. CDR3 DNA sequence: TGTGCCAGCAGTTACAGCCTTTCGAGCTCCTACAATGAGCAGTTCTTC. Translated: CASSYSLSSSYNEQFF.